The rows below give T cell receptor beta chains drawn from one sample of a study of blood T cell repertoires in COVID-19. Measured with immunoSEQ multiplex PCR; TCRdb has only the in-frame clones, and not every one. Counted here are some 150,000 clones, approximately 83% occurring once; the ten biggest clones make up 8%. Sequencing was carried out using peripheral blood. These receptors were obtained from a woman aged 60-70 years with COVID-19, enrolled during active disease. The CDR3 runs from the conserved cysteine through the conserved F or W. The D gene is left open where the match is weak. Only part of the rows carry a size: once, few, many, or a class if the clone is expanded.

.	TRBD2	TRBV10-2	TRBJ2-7	CASSDHPWGGVDSYEQYF	TGCGCCAGCAGTGACCACCCCTGGGGAGGGGTCGACTCCTACGAGCAGTACTTC
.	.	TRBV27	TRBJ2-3	CASSLWGDPTPDTQYF	TGTGCCAGCAGTTTATGGGGGGACCCCACGCCAGATACGCAGTATTTT
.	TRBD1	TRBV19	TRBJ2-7	CATEAPGTGKREQYF	TGTGCCACTGAAGCCCCTGGGACAGGGAAGCGCGAGCAGTACTTC
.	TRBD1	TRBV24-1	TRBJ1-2	CAADRDLLNYGYTF	TGTGCCGCCGACAGGGATCTGTTGAACTATGGCTACACCTTC
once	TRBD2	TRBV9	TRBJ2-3	CASSSRTSATDTQYF	TGTGCCAGCAGCTCTAGGACTAGCGCCACAGATACGCAGTATTTT
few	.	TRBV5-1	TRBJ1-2	CASSLAGEGYTF	TGCGCCAGCAGCTTGGCCGGGGAAGGCTACACCTTC
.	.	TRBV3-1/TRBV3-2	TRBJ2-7	CASSSQGGEQYF	TGTGCCAGCAGCTCACAGGGTGGCGAGCAGTACTTC
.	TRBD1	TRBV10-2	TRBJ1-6	CASSESGEGTGYGSPLHF	TGCGCCAGCAGTGAGTCAGGAGAGGGGACAGGGTATGGATCACCCCTCCACTTT
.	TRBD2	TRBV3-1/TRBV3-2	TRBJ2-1	CASSQGSVAGGYNEQFF	TGTGCCAGCAGCCAAGGGTCCGTAGCGGGGGGATACAATGAGCAGTTCTTC
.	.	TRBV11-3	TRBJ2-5	CASSSSSQETQYF	TGTGCCAGCAGCTCTAGCAGCCAAGAGACCCAGTACTTC
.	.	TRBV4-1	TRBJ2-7	CASSQDSMSDEQYF	TGCGCCAGCAGCCAAGATTCCATGTCGGACGAGCAGTACTTC
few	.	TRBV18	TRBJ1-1	CASSPSTGWGTEAFF	TGTGCCAGCTCACCCTCTACAGGGTGGGGCACTGAAGCTTTCTTT
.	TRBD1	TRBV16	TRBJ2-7	CASSQSRQGASYEQYF	TGTGCCAGCAGCCAATCGAGGCAGGGGGCCTCCTACGAGCAGTACTTC
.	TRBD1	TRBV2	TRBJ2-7	CASTPGQGSYEQYF	TGTGCCAGCACACCGGGACAGGGGTCCTACGAGCAGTACTTC
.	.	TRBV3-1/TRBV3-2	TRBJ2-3	CASSHPSDTQYF	TGTGCCAGCAGCCACCCTTCAGATACGCAGTATTTT
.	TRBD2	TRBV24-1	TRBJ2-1	CATSDETTTSGGYSNEQFF	TGTGCCACCAGTGATGAAACCACAACTAGCGGGGGTTACTCCAATGAGCAGTTCTTC
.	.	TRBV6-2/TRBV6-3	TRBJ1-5	CASSYSLGSGDQPQHF	TGTGCCAGCAGTTACAGTCTAGGTTCGGGGGATCAGCCCCAGCATTTT
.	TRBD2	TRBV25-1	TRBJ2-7	CASSGTSGGYEQYF	TGTGCCAGCAGTGGTACTAGCGGGGGATACGAGCAGTACTTC
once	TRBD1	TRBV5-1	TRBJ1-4	CASSRDGQGATNEKLFF	TGCGCCAGCAGCCGAGACGGACAGGGGGCTACTAATGAAAAACTGTTTTTT
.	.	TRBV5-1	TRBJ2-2	CASSLIAGPTGELFF	TGCGCCAGCAGCTTGATCGCAGGCCCCACCGGGGAGCTGTTTTTT